The entry that follows covers one T cell receptor beta chain sequence. As yet, its antigen is unknown. The junction had 4 bases not matched to a gene; V was cut back by 2 bases and J by 5 bases. The CDR3 runs 16 residues. Germline CDR1 and CDR2: LNHNV and YYDKDF (reference sequence). This entry belongs to a study of identifying expanded T cells in peripheral blood. Regarding the study as a whole: Clone count variance between roughly 2-week samples rose with total template count. Approximately 1.1 clones differed between technical replicates, versus around 16 and 19 over time.

Measured with immunoSEQ multiplex PCR; TCRdb has only the in-frame clones, and not every one. The data show over 75,000 clones, about 91% seen once. The chain joins TRBV15 to TRBJ2-3, with 13 bases matching TRBD2. This TCR came from a person aged 18 to 75 in good health. Sequencing input: blood. CDR3 in DNA: TGTGCCACCAGCAGACGGACTAGCGGGAGCGGAGATACGCAGTATTTT. It encodes CATSRRTSGSGDTQYF.